In this sample, the clone carrying this TCR beta chain turned up once. V gave up 1 base and J gave up 2 bases, with 14 bases separating them. This CDR3 spans 16 amino acids. Germline V gene sequence: CDR1 LGHDT, CDR2 YNNKEL (reference sequence). The data derive from a study of blood T cell repertoires in COVID-19. Whole-study context: Samples came from the United States, Italy and Spain, spanning acute and convalescent COVID-19.

In Cohort 3, a recovered donor had either two negative PCRs, clearance, or symptom resolution. In the study's own analysis: Estimates of nucleated cell counts were drawn from the amplification of reference gene primers. Profiled with immunoSEQ multiplex PCR; TCRdb holds only in-frame clones, not every one. The V and J calls and the clone size are those of that table, but D and trimming were determined from the DNA. The repertoire includes roughly 340,000 clones, 80% to 90% of them detected once, and roughly 0.99% sits in the top ten. J is TRBJ2-5 and V is TRBV3-1 (or the pseudogene TRBV3-2); a possible D gene is TRBD1 (6 bases). This sequence was found in a man in his late teens or twenties who had recovered from COVID-19. The sequencing input was PBMCs or T cells enriched from blood (not recorded which). CDR3 sequence reads: CASSQVTGNVQETQYF. CDR3 sequence (DNA): TGTGCCAGCAGCCAAGTAACAGGGAACGTACAAGAGACCCAGTACTTC.